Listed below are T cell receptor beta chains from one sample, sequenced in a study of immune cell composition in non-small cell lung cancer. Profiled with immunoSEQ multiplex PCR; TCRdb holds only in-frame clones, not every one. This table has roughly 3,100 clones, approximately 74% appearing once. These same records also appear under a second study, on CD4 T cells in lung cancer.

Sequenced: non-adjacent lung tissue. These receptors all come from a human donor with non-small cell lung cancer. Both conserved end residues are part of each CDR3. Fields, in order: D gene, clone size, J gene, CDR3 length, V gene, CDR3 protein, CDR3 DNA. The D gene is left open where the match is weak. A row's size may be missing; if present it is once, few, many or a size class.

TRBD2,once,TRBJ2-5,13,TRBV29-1,CSAPGLDRETQYF,TGCAGCGCCCCGGGACTAGACAGAGAGACCCAGTACTTC
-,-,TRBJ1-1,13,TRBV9,CASSPVMNTEAFF,TGTGCCAGCAGCCCGGTGATGAACACTGAAGCTTTCTTT
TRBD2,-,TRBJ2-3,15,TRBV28,CASSIGGRPRGTQYF,TGTGCCAGCAGTATTGGCGGGAGGCCCCGCGGTACGCAGTATTTT
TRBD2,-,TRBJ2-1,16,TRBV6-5,CASSYDGTSGSGRQFF,TGTGCCAGCAGTTACGACGGGACTAGCGGGAGTGGGCGGCAGTTCTTC
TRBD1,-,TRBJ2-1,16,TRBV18,CASSPAGTGGYNEQFF,TGTGCCAGCTCACCCGCCGGGACAGGGGGGTACAATGAGCAGTTCTTC
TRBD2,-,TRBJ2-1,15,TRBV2,CASKLAGWASWEQFF,TGTGCCAGCAAGTTAGCGGGATGGGCCTCGTGGGAGCAGTTCTTC
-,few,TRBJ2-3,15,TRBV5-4,CASSPGTLRSDTQYF,TGTGCCAGCAGCCCCGGGACTCTCAGGTCAGATACGCAGTATTTT
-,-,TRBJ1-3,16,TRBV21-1,CASSKDEGLAGNTIYF,TGTGCCAGCAGCAAAGATGAGGGCTTAGCTGGAAACACCATATATTTT
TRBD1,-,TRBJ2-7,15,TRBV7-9,CASSTGGGLRGEQYF,TGTGCCAGCAGCACAGGGGGTGGATTAAGAGGCGAGCAGTACTTC
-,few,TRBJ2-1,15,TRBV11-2,CASSLNNGGYNEQFF,TGTGCCAGCAGCTTAAATAATGGGGGGTACAATGAGCAGTTCTTC
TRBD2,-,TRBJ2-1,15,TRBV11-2,CASSPRDYSYNEQFF,TGTGCCAGCAGCCCCCGGGACTACTCCTACAATGAGCAGTTCTTC
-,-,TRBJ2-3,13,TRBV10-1,CASRRDFTDTQYF,TGCGCCAGCAGAAGGGACTTCACAGATACGCAGTATTTT
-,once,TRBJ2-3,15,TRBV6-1,CASSEARRAPDTQYF,TGTGCCAGCAGTGAAGCGCGCAGGGCCCCAGATACGCAGTATTTT
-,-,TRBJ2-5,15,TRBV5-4,CASSLEPGIQETQYF,TGTGCCAGCAGCTTGGAACCGGGTATCCAAGAGACCCAGTACTTC
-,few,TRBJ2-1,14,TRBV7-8,CASSLDLSYNEQFF,TGTGCCAGCAGCTTAGATCTCTCCTACAATGAGCAGTTCTTC
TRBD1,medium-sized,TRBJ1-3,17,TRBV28,CASRNQRGTGAGNTIYF,TGTGCCAGCAGAAATCAAAGGGGGACAGGCGCCGGAAACACCATATATTTT
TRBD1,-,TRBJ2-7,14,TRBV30,CAWSSGQGKGEQYF,TGTGCCTGGAGTTCGGGACAGGGGAAGGGCGAGCAGTACTTC
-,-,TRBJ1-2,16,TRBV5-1,CASSLDGRGSIYGYTF,TGCGCCAGCAGCTTGGATGGGCGGGGGAGTATCTATGGCTACACCTTC
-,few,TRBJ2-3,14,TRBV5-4,CASSFTGRTDTQYF,TGTGCCAGCAGCTTTACCGGGAGAACAGATACGCAGTATTTT
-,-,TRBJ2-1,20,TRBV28,CASSLVKGRELGLPYNEQFF,TGTGCCAGCAGTTTAGTAAAGGGACGGGAACTGGGACTCCCCTACAATGAGCAGTTCTTC